This T cell receptor (beta chain) is drawn from a study of CD8 T cells in ankylosing spondylitis. TCRdb re-called the 5' RACE reads through MiXCR, storing one row per CDR3 protein. Of fewer than 180,000 distinct CDR3 sequences in the sample, 40% to 50% are singletons; the top ten hold nearly 15%. In its sample, this clonotype was seen many times. Trimming took 2 bases from V and 5 from J, leaving 24 bases between them. The CDR3 consists of 17 residues. CDR1 and CDR2 from the germline V gene are DFQATT and SNEGSKA (reference sequence). The chain recombines TRBV20-1 with TRBJ2-5; perhaps TRBD1 as D (6 bases). The receptor was isolated from a male donor with ankylosing spondylitis. Sequences were obtained from synovial fluid, either unsorted or a sorted T cell fraction (not recorded which). CDR3 residues: CSARNSPGRGFSETQYF. DNA for the CDR3: TGCAGTGCTAGAAACTCCCCTGGCAGGGGTTTTTCGGAGACCCAGTACTTC.